This is a list of T cell receptor beta chains from one sample in a study of OX40 agonist ivuxolimab in advanced cancers. Using immunoSEQ multiplex PCR, the repertoire was profiled, and TCRdb retains in-frame clones only, with some absent. This sample has approximately 100,000 clones, with around 80% found just once. The source material was CD4+ or CD8+ T cells sorted from blood, sampled in a trial of the OX40 agonist ivuxolimab. The source of these receptors is an adult with an advanced solid tumor such as melanoma, head and neck, liver or kidney cancer. Both conserved end residues are part of each CDR3. A D gene is named only where the DNA matches it firmly. Size is stated for part of the rows, as once, few or many counts, or as a class when the clone is expanded.

V	D	J	size	DNA	CDR3
TRBV10-1	NA	TRBJ2-7	NA	TGCGCCAGCAGTGACAGGGGTTACGAGCAGTACTTC	CASSDRGYEQYF
TRBV21-1	NA	TRBJ2-2	few	TGTGCCAGCTTGGCTTTAGGGCAAAAGGCCGGGGAGCTGTTTTTT	CASLALGQKAGELFF
TRBV29-1	TRBD1	TRBJ2-7	NA	TGCAGCTTTCGACAGGGCGTCTACGAGCAGTACTTC	CSFRQGVYEQYF
TRBV7-6	TRBD2	TRBJ2-3	NA	TGTGCCAGCACCCCGGGCGCTAGCGGGGCTAGCACAGATACGCAGTATTTT	CASTPGASGASTDTQYF
TRBV6-4	TRBD2	TRBJ2-3	NA	TGTGCCAGCAGTGACTTAGCGGGGGGCACAGATACGCAGTATTTT	CASSDLAGGTDTQYF
TRBV6-5	NA	TRBJ2-3	NA	TGTGCCAGCAGTTACGCGAGCGGGTGGAGCACAGATACGCAGTATTTT	CASSYASGWSTDTQYF
TRBV7-9	TRBD2	TRBJ2-5	NA	TGTGCCAGCAGTTCTAGCGGGTGGGAGACCCAGTACTTC	CASSSSGWETQYF
TRBV4-2	TRBD2	TRBJ2-2	few	TGTGCCAGCAGCCAAGAACAATCGAGCGGGGGATGGACCGGGGAGCTGTTTTTT	CASSQEQSSGGWTGELFF
TRBV7-2	NA	TRBJ1-2	NA	TGTGCCAGCAGCTTCCAAGGGAGCTCTAACTATGGCTACACCTTC	CASSFQGSSNYGYTF
TRBV10-2	NA	TRBJ1-1	NA	TGCGCCAGCAGTGAGAAAGGGGGGACCACTGAAGCTTTCTTT	CASSEKGGTTEAFF
TRBV2	TRBD1	TRBJ2-3	few	TGTGCCAGCAGTGAAGAGGGGGCCGTGGCAGATACGCAGTATTTT	CASSEEGAVADTQYF
TRBV15	TRBD1	TRBJ1-1	few	TGTGCCACCAGGCAGGCAGGGGGCCGCTCGGAAGCTTTCTTT	CATRQAGGRSEAFF
TRBV10-2	TRBD2	TRBJ2-3	few	TGCGCCAGCAGTGTAAGCGGGAGGGCCGCGGGCACAGATACGCAGTATTTT	CASSVSGRAAGTDTQYF
TRBV15	NA	TRBJ2-7	NA	TGTGCCACCAGCAGAGATCCCCTCACCTCTTCCGAGCAGTACTTC	CATSRDPLTSSEQYF
TRBV19	NA	TRBJ1-6	NA	TGTGCCAGTAGTATAGATGTCCGGAATTCACCCCTCCACTTT	CASSIDVRNSPLHF
TRBV6-5	TRBD1	TRBJ1-6	NA	TGTGCCAGCAGTGGACCCGGGACAGGGGGTTCACCCCTCCACTTT	CASSGPGTGGSPLHF
TRBV5-1	NA	TRBJ2-7	NA	TGCGCCAGCAGCTTGGAGGGGTTGCCCTACGAGCAGTACTTC	CASSLEGLPYEQYF
TRBV2	NA	TRBJ1-6	NA	TGTGCCAGCAGCCATACGGGACGCAGATATAATTCACCCCTCCACTTT	CASSHTGRRYNSPLHF
TRBV7-9	NA	TRBJ1-4	NA	TGTGCCAGCAGCTCACCGGACGGGAATGAAAAACTGTTTTTT	CASSSPDGNEKLFF
TRBV15	NA	TRBJ1-6	NA	TGTGCCACCAGCAGGTCCGGCAGGAGCTCCTATAATTCACCCCTCCACTTT	CATSRSGRSSYNSPLHF
TRBV19	NA	TRBJ2-5	NA	TGTGCCAGTAGTAGACAGAATCAAAAGACCCAGTACTTC	CASSRQNQKTQYF
TRBV2	NA	TRBJ1-2	NA	TGTGCCAGCAGCCAGCAAGGCTACTATGGCTACACCTTC	CASSQQGYYGYTF
TRBV11-2	NA	TRBJ1-4	NA	TGTGCCAGCAGCTTAAATCTGGGACTGTTTTTT	CASSLNLGLFF
TRBV5-1	NA	TRBJ2-7	few	TGCGCCAGCAGCCCGTCAGGGTACGAGCAGTACTTC	CASSPSGYEQYF
TRBV29-1	TRBD1	TRBJ2-3	NA	TGCAGCAACACCGGGACAGGGGGCACAGATACGCAGTATTTT	CSNTGTGGTDTQYF
TRBV11-1	TRBD2	TRBJ2-3	NA	TGTGCCAGCAGCTTATTACTAGCGGCCCCGGAGGGCACAGATACGCAGTATTTT	CASSLLLAAPEGTDTQYF
TRBV5-6	NA	TRBJ2-7	NA	TGTGCCAGCAGCTTGCGGCTCGGCGGGAAGGGCTACGAGCAGTACTTC	CASSLRLGGKGYEQYF
TRBV9	TRBD2	TRBJ2-3	NA	TGTGCCAGCAGCCCAAGACTAGGAGCGGGAGGGCTCGGCACAGATACGCAGTATTTT	CASSPRLGAGGLGTDTQYF
TRBV7-9	NA	TRBJ1-2	NA	TGTGCCAGCAGCTTCCCAACGGGCTACACCTTC	CASSFPTGYTF
TRBV11-2	NA	TRBJ1-3	NA	TGTGCCAGCAGCTTAAGGGCAGTCTCTGGAAACACCATATATTTT	CASSLRAVSGNTIYF
TRBV5-1	NA	TRBJ1-1	few	TGCGCCAGCAGCTCCAGGTTGGGGCAGGCGCAGAACACTGAAGCTTTCTTT	CASSSRLGQAQNTEAFF
TRBV6-5	TRBD1	TRBJ2-2	NA	TGTGCCAGCAGTTCCGGGACAGGGGCCTACACCGGGGAGCTGTTTTTT	CASSSGTGAYTGELFF
TRBV19	TRBD2	TRBJ2-1	NA	TGTGCCAGTAGCACGACTAGCGGGAGCAGGCATGAGCAGTTCTTC	CASSTTSGSRHEQFF
TRBV18	TRBD1	TRBJ2-7	NA	TGTGCCAGCTCGGGGGACAGGGGTGGCGAGCAGTACTTC	CASSGDRGGEQYF
TRBV6-1	NA	TRBJ1-5	NA	TGTGCCAGCAGTGAAGCTCAGAATCAGCCCCAGCATTTT	CASSEAQNQPQHF
TRBV2	NA	TRBJ1-1	NA	TGTGCCAGCAGTCTTACAGGGCCACGCACTGAAGCTTTCTTT	CASSLTGPRTEAFF
TRBV6-1	NA	TRBJ2-5	NA	TGTGCCAGCAGTGTCAACCTAGGGGGGGGAGAGACCCAGTACTTC	CASSVNLGGGETQYF
TRBV5-4	NA	TRBJ1-3	NA	TGTGCCAGCAGCTTGGACTGGAACTCTGGAAACACCATATATTTT	CASSLDWNSGNTIYF
TRBV18	TRBD1	TRBJ2-7	NA	TGTGCCAGCTCACCCCCGACAGGGAGTAGCTCCTACGAGCAGTACTTC	CASSPPTGSSSYEQYF
TRBV9	NA	TRBJ1-2	NA	TGTGCCAGCAGCGTGGGAGGGGACTATGGCTACACCTTC	CASSVGGDYGYTF
TRBV5-8	NA	TRBJ2-3	NA	TGTGCCAGCAGCCCGTTCACAGATACGCAGTATTTT	CASSPFTDTQYF